These T cell receptor beta chains were read from a single sample in a study of neurological immune-mediated disorders. TCRdb reanalysed the 5' RACE reads using MiXCR and keeps one entry per CDR3 protein. The sample yields around 64,000 distinct CDR3 sequences, 3.2% seen once. Sequenced input: PBMCs. These receptors were obtained from a woman between 50 and 59 years old with multiple sclerosis. CDR3s include the opening cysteine and the closing phenylalanine or tryptophan. Each record gives: J gene, V gene, CDR3 protein.

TRBJ2-3	TRBV5-5	CASSLAGQGVDTQYF
TRBJ1-1	TRBV20-1	CSARDIGKSSTEAFF
TRBJ2-1	TRBV28	CASTGGFNEQFF
TRBJ1-2	TRBV20-1	CSAGVSGDYGYTF
TRBJ1-4	TRBV20-1	CSAQDRGLFHNEKLFF
TRBJ2-1	TRBV6-5	CASSPLSPYNEQFF
TRBJ2-7	TRBV3-1	CASSQDFEQYF
TRBJ1-5	TRBV12-3/TRBV12-4	CASMLVARGVFREDSNQPQHF
TRBJ2-4	TRBV12-3/TRBV12-4	CASSLDSQGIQYF
TRBJ2-5	TRBV29-1	CSVESGAGETQYF
TRBJ2-3	TRBV2	CASSIRLAGASTDTQYF
TRBJ2-2	TRBV6-4	CASSDTDTGELFF
TRBJ2-6	TRBV7-2	CASSLDRSGANVLTF
TRBJ1-5	TRBV15	CATSRDRAKNQPQHF
TRBJ2-2	TRBV5-1	CASSFEGLAGGELFF
TRBJ1-1	TRBV7-2	CASTRNRGNTEAFF
TRBJ2-7	TRBV5-4	CASSAGTGGYEQYF